Here is one T cell receptor beta chain with its context. Its target is unknown. The CDR3 loop spans 14 amino acids. The V gene's germline CDR1 is MNHNS and CDR2 SASEGT. After removal of 7 bases from V and 1 base from J, the junction contained 6 bases not matched to a gene. This specimen comes from a study of cytomegalovirus exposure and HLA in healthy donors. Study-wide results and limits: Across HLA loci, a later analysis found differing TCR association rates, with DRB1 most and HLA-C fewest. HLA alleles were associated with 18,000 or so TCR beta sequences in a later analysis at 0.05 false discovery rate. Later examination showed HLA-associated TCR beta chains had greater clonal expansion than equally common others.

Primers: 60 Vbeta forward and 13 Jbeta reverse. Clones were sequenced by immunoSEQ multiplex PCR, and TCRdb holds only the in-frame ones, with some missing. The sample includes more than 90,000 clones, around 76% seen only once; the top ten take approximately 0.56%. V usage is TRBV6-1 and J usage is TRBJ1-2, with 7 nucleotides matching TRBD1. The sequencing input was PBMCs. This clonotype was obtained from a man aged 30-40 years in good health and CMV-seronegative. As DNA, the CDR3 is TGTGCCAGCACCAAGGACAGGAGTAACTATGGCTACACCTTC. Its translation is CASTKDRSNYGYTF.